This TCR beta chain comes out of a study of breast tumors, draining lymph nodes, adjacent tissues. Overall study findings and caveats: Tumor T cell lymph node origin was a supported hypothesis, not proven. Tumors had less TCR diversity than lymph nodes, more than nontumor tissue.

This clonotype has at least ten counts. Its antigen is unknown. Breast cancer patients provided tissue from their axillary draining lymph nodes. Via MiXCR, TCRdb re-called the multiplex PCR reads, giving one row per CDR3 protein. There are about 230,000 distinct CDR3 sequences in the sample; roughly 30% occur only once, and 1.1% to 1.5% lies in the top ten. V shed 1 base and J shed 13 bases, with 11 bases lying between them. The CDR3 totals 12 residues. Germline V gene lookup returns CDR1 LNHDA and CDR2 SQIVND (reference sequence). This chain connects TRBV19 to TRBJ2-1; D ambiguous. The clonotype comes from a female donor with breast cancer. Some clones in this sample may be carry-over from other donors' samples. Input material: axillary lymph node tissue. For the CDR3, the DNA is TGTGCCAGTAGTATAGGCCCCGGGCCTCAGTTCTTC. This codes for CASSIGPGPQFF.